One and the same sample provided the 15 T cell receptor beta chains below, sequenced in a study of blood T cell repertoires in COVID-19 (dated by TCRdb to about 2020). Libraries were made using the immunoSEQ multiplex PCR assay. This immuneACCESS table, as held by TCRdb, lists in-frame sequences with V and J called but not all clones. Of the missing ones, under half trace to an unresolved V gene in checked studies; the others have no known cause. Within this sample are about 62,000 clones, with around 89% of them counted one time only. The ten largest clones represent around 3.6% of the sample. Sequences were obtained from peripheral blood. The receptors here all came from a human donor in a cohort sampled during active COVID-19.

The CDR3, as DNA: TGTGCCAGCAGCTTAGTCGCGGGTACGTACGAGCAGTACTTC. Translating gives CASSLVAGTYEQYF. The chain recombines TRBV7-2 with TRBJ2-7, with a possible D match to TRBD2 (5 bases). This CDR3 is 14 amino acids long. The V and J ends lost 1 base and 4 bases respectively, with 11 bases between them. Germline assignment: CDR1 SGHTA and CDR2 FQGNSA.

The V and J genes are TRBV7-6 and TRBJ2-7; D unclear. The V end lost 5 bases, the J end lost 5 bases, and 19 bases lay between the germline ends. The CDR3 loop spans 15 amino acids. Germline lookup yields CDR1 SGHVS and CDR2 FNYEAQ. CDR3 sequence: CASSKGGPVLHEQYF. CDR3 coding DNA: TGTGCCAGCAGCAAAGGTGGGCCCGTCCTGCACGAGCAGTACTTC.

V and J are TRBV6-5 and TRBJ1-5, with 7 bases identical to TRBD1. The ends lost 6 bases at V and 2 bases at J; junction bases unmatched: 7. CDR1 and CDR2 (germline): MNHEY, SVGAGI. The CDR3 is made up of 15 amino acids. The CDR3 protein is CASRKTGWGNQPQHF. The DNA for the CDR3 is TGTGCCAGCAGGAAGACAGGGTGGGGCAATCAGCCCCAGCATTTT.

This chain connects TRBV11-2 to TRBJ2-7; 7 bases map to TRBD1. J gave up 7 bases and V 10 bases, and 10 bases lay outside the gene matches. Germline CDR1 is SGHAT and CDR2 is FQNNGV. The CDR3 length is 12 residues. As DNA, the CDR3 is TGTGCCACAAGACAGGGATCGGGGGAGCAGTACTTC. This translates into CATRQGSGEQYF.

This chain links TRBV11-2 with TRBJ2-2; D unresolved. Germline values: CDR1 SGHAT, CDR2 FQNNGV. This CDR3 region has 13 residues. Deletions cut 3 bases from V and 0 bases from J, with 2 bases between. This CDR3 reads CASSFTNTGELFF. CDR3 in DNA: TGTGCCAGCAGCTTCACGAACACCGGGGAGCTGTTTTTT.

V usage is TRBV19 and J usage is TRBJ2-5; TRBD2 aligns across 7 bases. The CDR3 is 14 residues long. CDR1 is LNHDA and CDR2 is SQIVND in the germline V gene (reference sequence). Unmatched junction bases numbered 7, after V lost 4 bases and J lost 5 bases. The DNA for the CDR3 is TGTGCCAGTAGTACCCGGGAGGCGGAGGAGACCCAGTACTTC. This gives the protein CASSTREAEETQYF.

The chain has TRBV6-5 and TRBJ2-5; D unclear. Germline V lookup: CDR1 MNHEY, CDR2 SVGAGI. The CDR3 spans 12 residues. Between the trimmed V and J ends, which lost 7 bases and 7 bases, there was a span of 13 bases. CDR3 coding DNA: TGTGCCAGCAAAAACCCTCCGGGGACCCAGTACTTC. Translated, it gives CASKNPPGTQYF.

The V gene is TRBV30, the J gene TRBJ2-3; 8 positions agree with TRBD1. CDR3 length: 15 residues. Germline CDR1 is GTSNPN and CDR2 is SVGIG (reference sequence). V lost 1 base to trimming and J lost 2 bases; unmatched junction nucleotides: 5. The CDR3 region has the DNA TGTGCCTGGAGTGACAGGGGGGCATCCACAGATACGCAGTATTTT. Protein sequence: CAWSDRGASTDTQYF.

The CDR3 sequence: CASSFRGLSNQPQHF. CDR3 nucleotide sequence: TGTGCCAGCAGTTTCAGGGGGCTGAGCAATCAGCCCCAGCATTTT. The genes are TRBV28 and TRBJ1-5, with 8 bases matching TRBD1. Germline V lookup: CDR1 MDHEN, CDR2 SYDVKM. This CDR3 comprises 15 residues. V was pared by 3 bases and J by 1 base, with 2 bases of the junction left unmatched.

This chain links TRBV19 with TRBJ1-1; the D is unclear. V gave up 4 bases and J gave up 2 bases, with 8 bases separating them. The germline CDR1 and CDR2 sequences are LNHDA and SQIVND (reference sequence). The CDR3 consists of 13 residues. The CDR3 sequence is CASSNRGNTEAFF. In nucleotides, the CDR3 is TGTGCCAGTAGTAACCGGGGTAACACTGAAGCTTTCTTT.

Written as DNA, the CDR3 is TGTGCCAGCAGCGCAGCGGGACAGGGGGTAGGGGTGCAGTTCTTC. Translated, it gives CASSAAGQGVGVQFF. The gene calls are TRBV7-6 and TRBJ2-1; 11 nucleotides match TRBD1. This CDR3 comprises 15 residues. The V gene end was trimmed by 5 bases and the J gene end by 12 bases; junction bases not matched to a gene: 12. Germline V gene lookup returns CDR1 SGHVS and CDR2 FNYEAQ.

V usage is TRBV10-3 and J usage is TRBJ2-7; 8 bases are shared with TRBD1. Germline CDR1 is ENHRY and CDR2 is SYGVKD. CDR3 size: 12 residues. Trimming took 4 bases from V and 7 from J; bases not matched to a gene: 3. The CDR3 nucleotides read TGTGCCATCAGTGGGACAGGGTGGGAGCAGTACTTC. Its protein product is CAISGTGWEQYF.

The chain has TRBV19 and TRBJ1-2, with TRBD1 identical over 10 bases. The germline V gene has CDR1 LNHDA and CDR2 SQIVND (reference sequence). There are 19 residues in the CDR3. J gave up 4 bases and V 0 bases, and 14 bases lay outside the gene matches. CDR3 in DNA: TGTGCCAGTAGTATAGACTACGGGACAGGGGAAGTGAGGATCTATGGCTACACCTTC. Its translation is CASSIDYGTGEVRIYGYTF. Full variable domain (rest looked up from reference TRBV19 and TRBJ1-2): DGGITQSPKYLFRKEGQNVTLSCEQNLNHDAMYWYRQDPGQGLRLIYYSQIVNDFQKGDIAEGYSVSREKKESFPLTVTSAQKNPTAFYLCASSIDYGTGEVRIYGYTFGSGTRLTVV.

CDR3 in DNA: TGTGCCAGCAGCCAAACGTCCTACACAGGGCAACTGAACTATGGCTACACCTTC. This translates into CASSQTSYTGQLNYGYTF. The chain joins TRBV13 to TRBJ1-2; possible D gene TRBD1, 6 bases. CDR1 is PRHDT and CDR2 is FYEKMQ in the germline V gene (reference sequence). This CDR3 is 18 amino acids long. The V end lost 5 bases, the J end lost 2 bases, and 24 bases lay between the germline ends.

The chain has TRBV29-1 and TRBJ2-5, with TRBD2 as a possible D gene (6 bases). The CDR3 has 15 residues. V lost 0 bases, J lost 2 bases, and 13 bases lay in between. CDR1 is SQVTM and CDR2 is ANQGSEA in the germline V gene. CDR3 coding DNA: TGCAGCGTTGAAGACGGACTAACGTTTCAAGAGACCCAGTACTTC. As protein: CSVEDGLTFQETQYF.